This T cell receptor (beta chain) came from a study of cytomegalovirus exposure and HLA in healthy donors. Study-wide results and limits: A later analysis linked more than 15,000 TCR beta sequences to HLA alleles at 0.05 false discovery rate. Later on, analysis showed that most CMV-associated TCR beta chains appeared to be HLA-restricted.

V was pared by 4 bases and J by 5 bases, with 20 bases between. Germline-derived CDR1 and CDR2 are SGDLS and YYNGEE. CDR3 size: 16 residues. Each donor's status was that of a healthy bone marrow donor. Primers included in the PCR were 60 Vbeta and 13 Jbeta primers. Authors' analysis steps: Later analysis identified 88 million or so unique TCR beta chains, around 10 million shared. Assay used: immunoSEQ multiplex PCR; TCRdb lists only in-frame clones, some missing. Clonal size and the V and J genes are those of that table, whereas D and trimming came from the DNA. The table lists approximately 220,000 clones, roughly 83% of them singletons. In regard to this clone: The antigen is unknown.

This clonotype was sampled from a boy younger than 10 in good health and CMV-seronegative. Sequencing input: PBMCs. This chain joins TRBV9 and TRBJ2-3, with unresolved D. The CDR3 loop reads CASSPISGPALDTQYF. CDR3 coding DNA: TGTGCCAGCAGCCCGATATCAGGTCCGGCTTTAGATACGCAGTATTTT.